These 29 T cell receptor beta chains were sequenced from one sample in a study of T cells in women clearing cervical HPV infection. Clones were read by immunoSEQ multiplex PCR, and TCRdb kept only the in-frame ones, dropping some. The table gives 25,000 to 30,000 clones; the top ten clones make up 20% to 25% of it. Material for sequencing was blood buffy coat. The receptors derive from a woman aged 18 to 69 with a cervical HPV16 infection that either progressed to CIN3+ or cleared (not recorded which).

Comment on this clone: With the read ending 3 residues before the CDR3 end, the germline J gene is used to fill in that end. The chain employs TRBV20-1 and TRBJ2-7; TRBD2 might be the D (6 bases). CDR1 and CDR2 (germline): DFQATT, SNEGSKA (reference sequence). The CDR3 sequence is 15 residues long. Trimming shortened V by 0 bases and J by 3 bases, and 15 bases separated the two germline ends. The CDR3 bases that were read are TGCAGTGCTAGAGACGGCTTGCGGGGTCGCTACGAG. It specifies CSARDGLRGRYE. The entire CDR3 reads CSARDGLRGRYEQYF.

As for this clone: The CDR3 end is not reached by the read, which stops 3 residues before it; the germline J gene fills it in. The chain is built from TRBV7-9 and TRBJ2-2; TRBD1 agrees at 8 bases. The germline V gene encodes CDR1 SEHNR and CDR2 FQNEAQ (reference sequence). J lost 4 bases, V lost 3 bases, and 4 bases had no gene match. CDR3 length: 15 amino acids. CDR3 in amino acids: CASSFRTGGTGELFF. Partial CDR3 DNA: TGTGCCAGCAGCTTTCGTACAGGGGGCACCGGGGAG.

Remarks on this clone: The observed sequence ends 3 residues before the CDR3 terminus, with the missing tail filled in from the germline J gene. The rearrangement links TRBV5-1 to TRBJ2-2; 9 bases are a match to TRBD2. This CDR3 comprises 15 residues. V shed 0 bases, J shed 3 bases, and the junction held 0 bases outside the gene matches. CDR1 is SGHRS and CDR2 is YFSETQ in the germline V gene. The CDR3: CASSLGLADTGELFF. CDR3 bases read: TGCGCCAGCAGCTTGGGACTAGCGGACACCGGGGAG.

Notes on this clone: Read data end 3 residues before the CDR3 end; the end is taken from the germline J gene. This chain joins TRBV6-4 and TRBJ2-3; 9 nucleotides align to TRBD2. This CDR3 region has 18 residues. V shed 0 bases and J 1 base; nucleotides not matched to a gene: 8. The germline V gene encodes CDR1 MRHNA and CDR2 SNTAGT. The CDR3 reads CASSDSSQIAGGTDTQYF. The sequenced CDR3 bases are TGTGCCAGCAGTGACTCCTCCCAGATAGCGGGAGGCACAGATACG.

A note on this clone: The DNA ends 3 residues before the CDR3 does, and the rest of the CDR3 is filled in from the germline J gene. This chain links TRBV18 with TRBJ1-1; TRBD1 might be the D (5 bases). The CDR3 has 13 residues. V dropped 4 bases and J dropped 1 base, with 7 bases sitting between them. Germline assignment: CDR1 KGHSH and CDR2 LQKENI. CDR3 DNA (partial): TGTGCCAGCTCACGTGGACAGAACACTGAA. Residues: CASSRGQNTE. The CDR3 in its entirety is CASSRGQNTEAFF. Filled out from reference TRBV18 and TRBJ1-1, the complete variable domain reads NAGVMQNPRHLVRRRGQEARLRCSPMKGHSHVYWYRQLPEEGLKFMVYLQKENIIDESGMPKERFSAEFPKEGPSILRIQQVVRGDSAAYFCASSRGQNTEAFFGQGTRLTVV.

A note on this clone: The missing CDR3 end, 3 residues past where the read stops, is filled in from the germline J gene. The chain uses TRBV6-4 and TRBJ2-2; TRBD2 might be the D (6 bases). The CDR3 is made up of 14 amino acids. Deletions cut 6 bases from V and 4 bases from J, with 12 bases between. Germline loops: CDR1 MRHNA, CDR2 SNTAGT. The CDR3 DNA, read in part, is TGTGCCAGCAGCACTCTGGGGGGCACCGGGGAG. It is translated as CASSTLGGTGE. The CDR3 reads in full as CASSTLGGTGELFF.

Details on this clone: The read halts 3 residues ahead of the CDR3 end, with the missing end drawn from the germline J gene. The J gene is TRBJ2-1, the V gene TRBV20-1; 13 nucleotides line up with TRBD2. The CDR3 totals 16 residues. Germline trimming cut 5 bases from V and 4 bases from J; bases unmatched to any gene: 8. From germline, CDR1 is DFQATT and CDR2 SNEGSKA (reference sequence). CDR3 amino acids: CSAHPSTSGRYNEQFF. The covered CDR3 bases are TGCAGTGCTCACCCCTCGACTAGCGGGAGGTACAATGAG.

Comment on this clone: The read ends 3 residues shy of where the CDR3 ends; the end is completed using the germline J gene. The rearrangement uses TRBV7-9 and TRBJ1-2; D unresolved. CDR1 and CDR2 from the germline V gene are SEHNR and FQNEAQ (reference sequence). This CDR3 has 14 residues. Incomplete CDR3 DNA: TGTGCCAGCAGCTTAAGTACTGGACTGAATGAC. The encoded protein is CASSLSTGLND. The CDR3 in its entirety is CASSLSTGLNDYTF.

As regards this clone: The DNA ends 3 residues before the CDR3 does, and the rest of the CDR3 is filled in from the germline J gene. J is TRBJ1-1 and V is TRBV30, with 8 bases lining up with TRBD1. CDR3 size: 14 residues. CDR1 and CDR2 (germline): GTSNPN, SVGIG (reference sequence). The trim removed 5 bases at V and 4 bases at J, leaving 9 bases unmatched. The DNA read from the CDR3 is TGTGCCTGGGCTACGACAGGGGCGGTCACTGAA. Protein: CAWATTGAVTE. The full CDR3 protein reads CAWATTGAVTEAFF.

A remark on this clone: The CDR3 end is not reached by the read, which stops 3 residues before it; the germline J gene fills it in. The chain employs TRBV20-1 and TRBJ2-7; TRBD2 agrees at 9 bases. The CDR3 spans 14 residues. V was pared by 1 base and J by 3 bases, with 4 bases of the junction left unmatched. Germline V gene data show CDR1 as DFQATT and CDR2 as SNEGSKA (reference sequence). CDR3 sequence: CSARGAGGGYEQYF. CDR3 DNA, as far as it was read: TGCAGTGCTAGAGGAGCGGGAGGAGGCTACGAG.

Points on this clone: From the germline J gene comes the end of the CDR3, since the read stops 3 residues before it. Other DNA sequences in the sample encode the same CDR3. This rearrangement joins TRBV29-1 to TRBJ1-2, with 10 positions matching TRBD1. CDR1 and CDR2 from the germline V gene are SQVTM and ANQGSEA. The CDR3 runs 15 residues. The part of the CDR3 DNA that was read is TGCAGCGCACCCGCCGGGACAGGGGTTTATATAGGC. Translation: CSAPAGTGVYIG. The full CDR3 protein is CSAPAGTGVYIGYTF.

Details on this clone: The identical CDR3 is also encoded by other nucleotide sequences in the sample. CDR3 DNA, as far as it was read: TGTGCCAGCTCACCCACTGAACAAGGACAGGGGAAAAACACC. This encodes CASSPTEQGQGKNT. The full-length CDR3 reads as CASSPTEQGQGKNTIYF. The chain uses TRBV18 and TRBJ1-3; 9 bases fit TRBD1. From the germline J gene comes the end of the CDR3, since the read stops 3 residues before it. CDR1 KGHSH and CDR2 LQKENI come from the germline V gene. There are 17 residues in the CDR3. Trimming cost V 3 bases and J 6 bases; bases outside gene matches: 12. Together with reference TRBV18 and TRBJ1-3, the CDR3 gives the full variable domain: NAGVMQNPRHLVRRRGQEARLRCSPMKGHSHVYWYRQLPEEGLKFMVYLQKENIIDESGMPKERFSAEFPKEGPSILRIQQVVRGDSAAYFCASSPTEQGQGKNTIYFGEGSWLTVV.

In the case of this clone: The CDR3 end is not reached by the read, which stops 3 residues before it; the germline J gene fills it in. The J gene is TRBJ2-3, the V gene TRBV20-1; D might be TRBD2 (6 bases). CDR1 is DFQATT, CDR2 SNEGSKA, per germline (reference sequence). The CDR3 runs 14 residues. V dropped 3 bases and J dropped 2 bases, with 12 bases sitting between them. This chain's CDR3 is CSARGSGFTDTQYF. The CDR3 DNA, read in part, is TGCAGTGCTAGGGGTAGCGGATTCACAGATACG.

Of note for this clone: The same CDR3 can be traced to other DNA sequences in this sample. The CDR3 sequence is CASSVSREAAYGYTF. The sequenced part of the CDR3 DNA is TGTGCCAGCAGCGTCAGCAGGGAGGCGGCTTATGGC. This chain uses TRBV11-2 with TRBJ1-2; TRBD1 might be the D (5 bases). Read coverage stops 3 residues before the CDR3 terminus; the germline J gene supplies the remainder. Germline assignment: CDR1 SGHAT and CDR2 FQNNGV. The V gene lost 5 bases and the J gene lost 5 bases, with 18 bases spanning the gap. The CDR3 spans 15 residues.

A remark on this clone: The read ends 3 residues early relative to the CDR3; the germline J gene fills the gap. The V gene is TRBV6-1, the J gene TRBJ2-7; TRBD2 matches at 10 bases. The ends lost 4 bases at V and 3 bases at J; junction bases unmatched: 9. CDR1 and CDR2 (germline): MNHNS, SASEGT. The CDR3 has 16 amino acids. The sequenced CDR3 bases are TGTGCCAGCAGTGCCTACGGACTAGCGGAAAGCTACGAG. The encoded protein is CASSAYGLAESYE. The entire CDR3 sequence reads CASSAYGLAESYEQYF.

As concerns this clone: The read comes to an end 3 residues before the CDR3 does, leaving the germline J gene to fill in the end. The V call is TRBV29-1, the J call TRBJ1-2, with 8 bases lining up with TRBD1. The CDR3 sequence is 15 residues long. The germline V gene has CDR1 SQVTM and CDR2 ANQGSEA. Trimming at V came to 6 bases and at J to 7 bases, leaving 16 bases not matched to a gene. CDR3 in amino acids: CSVPTIDRGLSGYTF. CDR3 DNA (partial): TGCAGCGTCCCAACCATCGACAGGGGTTTGAGTGGC.

Concerning this clone: The read ends 3 residues before the CDR3 terminus; that terminus is restored from the germline J gene. The rearrangement joins TRBV19 to TRBJ2-2; D gene unclear. V dropped 7 bases and J dropped 4 bases, with 13 bases sitting between them. Germline CDR1 and CDR2: LNHDA and SQIVND (reference sequence). The CDR3 has 14 residues. The sequenced CDR3 bases are TGTGCCAGTAAGGCCTCCTCGGGCACCGGGGAG. It encodes CASKASSGTGE. The CDR3 in its entirety is CASKASSGTGELFF.

As to this clone: Read sequence stops 3 residues before the CDR3 end, and the germline J gene provides the missing end. The chain employs TRBV6-1 and TRBJ2-1; the match to TRBD2 covers 9 bases. This CDR3 is 15 amino acids long. Looked up from germline, CDR1 is MNHNS and CDR2 is SASEGT. The V gene end was trimmed by 1 base and the J gene end by 9 bases; junction bases not matched to a gene: 7. The covered CDR3 bases are TGTGCCAGCAGTGAAGTAGGGCTAGCGGGAACTGAG. This codes for CASSEVGLAGTE. The whole CDR3 is CASSEVGLAGTEQFF.

In the case of this clone: The sequence runs out 3 residues before the end of the CDR3; the remainder is reconstructed from the germline J gene. The V gene is TRBV18, the J gene TRBJ2-4; D possibly corresponds to TRBD1 (6 bases). This CDR3 region has 15 residues. Germline V gene data show CDR1 as KGHSH and CDR2 as LQKENI. The part of the CDR3 DNA that was read is TGTGCCAGCTCACCAGTGCAGGGGTTGTTACATGGT. Protein: CASSPVQGLLHG. The full CDR3 reads CASSPVQGLLHGQYF.

Note on this clone: The read ends 3 residues shy of where the CDR3 ends; the end is completed using the germline J gene. The chain has TRBV7-2 and TRBJ2-7; D remains unclear. This CDR3 has 14 residues. V was cut by 8 bases and J by 0 bases, with 14 bases left in between. Germline V gives CDR1 SGHTA, CDR2 FQGNSA. The CDR3 loop is CASALAVSSYEQYF. The sequenced CDR3 bases are TGTGCCAGCGCTCTGGCGGTTAGCTCCTACGAG.

A remark on this clone: Read sequence stops 3 residues before the CDR3 end, and the germline J gene provides the missing end. The chain employs TRBV5-1 and TRBJ2-5; tentative D call: TRBD1 (6 bases). The CDR3 runs to 14 residues. V was pared by 1 base and J by 0 bases, with 7 bases between. Germline V gives CDR1 SGHRS, CDR2 YFSETQ. The CDR3: CASSLRTDQETQYF. The covered CDR3 bases are TGCGCCAGCAGCTTGAGGACAGACCAAGAGACC.

Remarks on this clone: The sequence runs out 3 residues before the end of the CDR3; the remainder is reconstructed from the germline J gene. The chain joins TRBV19 to TRBJ1-2; a weak D match, TRBD1 (6 bases). With 5 bases removed from V and 0 bases from J, the gap between germline ends came to 25 bases. This CDR3 spans 19 amino acids. The germline CDR1 and CDR2 sequences are LNHDA and SQIVND (reference sequence). The sequenced part of the CDR3 DNA is TGTGCCAGTAGTCCCCTATCCCTGACCTGGGGGCCGGCTAACTATGGC. Translating gives CASSPLSLTWGPANYG. In full, the CDR3 is CASSPLSLTWGPANYGYTF.

Turning to this clone: The CDR3 goes on 3 residues after the read ends, and that part is filled in from the germline J gene. The chain employs TRBV10-3 and TRBJ1-4; 7 bases agree with TRBD1. CDR3 length: 16 amino acids. Germline V gene lookup returns CDR1 ENHRY and CDR2 SYGVKD. The V gene end was trimmed by 6 bases and the J gene end by 8 bases; junction bases not matched to a gene: 15. The covered CDR3 bases are TGTGCCATCAGCCCAGATATAGAGGGGGCGCGGGAAAAA. Amino acid sequence: CAISPDIEGAREK. The CDR3 in its entirety is CAISPDIEGAREKLFF.

Concerning this clone: The CDR3 extends 3 residues past the end of the read, so its final part is completed from the germline J gene. The rearrangement uses TRBV2 and TRBJ1-5; D gene ambiguous. Germline V gene sequence: CDR1 SNHLY, CDR2 FYNNEI. The CDR3 has 12 amino acids. The CDR3 DNA, read in part, is TGTGCCAGCAGTTCCGACTCCAGCCCC. Protein sequence: CASSSDSSP. The whole CDR3 region reads CASSSDSSPQHF.

To note about this clone: The read comes to an end 3 residues before the CDR3 does, leaving the germline J gene to fill in the end. The genes are TRBV5-1 and TRBJ1-5, with 7 nucleotides matching TRBD1. V shed 9 bases, J shed 7 bases, and the junction held 16 bases outside the gene matches. The CDR3 loop spans 15 amino acids. CDR1 SGHRS and CDR2 YFSETQ come from the germline V gene. CDR3 bases read: TGCGCCACCTCTGAACAGGGGCTAACTGGACAGCCC. It is translated as CATSEQGLTGQP. The full CDR3 protein is CATSEQGLTGQPQHF. Filled out from reference TRBV5-1 and TRBJ1-5, the complete variable domain reads KAGVTQTPRYLIKTRGQQVTLSCSPISGHRSVSWYQQTPGQGLQFLFEYFSETQRNKGNFPGRFSGRQFSNSRSEMNVSTLELGDSALYLCATSEQGLTGQPQHFGDGTRLSIL.

Notes on this clone: The missing CDR3 end, 3 residues past where the read stops, is filled in from the germline J gene. The V gene is TRBV19, the J gene TRBJ1-1; D is possibly TRBD1 (5 bases). Germline V gene sequence: CDR1 LNHDA, CDR2 SQIVND (reference sequence). This CDR3 has 13 amino acids. The V end lost 7 bases, the J end lost 6 bases, and 15 bases lay between the germline ends. The sequenced CDR3 bases are TGTGCCAGTAAGATCGGGGGAAAAGCTGAA. Translating it yields CASKIGGKAE. The full CDR3 is CASKIGGKAEAFF.

On this clone itself: With the read ending 3 residues before the CDR3 end, the germline J gene is used to fill in that end. The rearrangement uses TRBV20-1 and TRBJ2-7, with 10 bases matching TRBD2. The CDR3 runs 15 residues. J lost 3 bases, V lost 3 bases, and 8 bases had no gene match. Germline V gene sequence: CDR1 DFQATT, CDR2 SNEGSKA (reference sequence). The sequenced CDR3 bases are TGCAGTGCTAGCCCTATAGCGGGAGGTCTCTACGAG. Translating gives CSASPIAGGLYE. The CDR3 reads in full as CSASPIAGGLYEQYF.

Of note for this clone: The read gets to within 3 residues of the CDR3 end, and the germline J gene fills in the rest. This sequence joins TRBV4-1 and TRBJ2-3, with TRBD1 matching over 10 bases. CDR1 is MGHRA and CDR2 is YSYEKL in the germline V gene. V was clipped by 4 bases and J by 4 bases; unmatched bases: 5. The CDR3 is made up of 15 amino acids. The CDR3 DNA, read in part, is TGCGCCAGCAGCCCGGGACAGGGGTATTCAGATACG. Protein sequence: CASSPGQGYSDT. The whole CDR3 protein is CASSPGQGYSDTQYF.

On this clone itself: The read falls 3 residues short of the CDR3 end, and the missing part is taken from the germline J gene. This chain uses TRBV30 with TRBJ2-2, with D possibly matching TRBD1 (6 bases). CDR1 GTSNPN and CDR2 SVGIG come from the germline V gene (reference sequence). The V end was cut by 2 bases, the J end by 8 bases, with 12 bases between. The CDR3 loop spans 13 amino acids. CDR3 amino acids: CAWSQIQGGELFF. CDR3 DNA (partial): TGTGCCTGGAGTCAAATACAGGGTGGGGAG. The whole variable domain, filled in from reference TRBV30 and TRBJ2-2, reads SQTIHQWPATLVQPVGSPLSLECTVEGTSNPNLYWYRQAAGRGLQLLFYSVGIGQISSEVPQNLSASRPQDRQFILSSKKLLLSDSGFYLCAWSQIQGGELFFGEGSRLTVL.